The clone carrying this TCR beta chain was counted only a few times. Sequencing used immunoSEQ multiplex PCR; TCRdb keeps in-frame clones, though not all of them. The table lists almost 200,000 clones, less than 90% of them singletons. The data are from a study of blood T cell repertoires in COVID-19. In the study overall: Italy, Spain and the United States were the sources of the convalescent and acute COVID-19 samples.

V lost 3 bases and J lost 6, with 9 bases in between. This CDR3 region has 14 residues. Germline V gives CDR1 SEHNR, CDR2 FQNEAQ (reference sequence). This clonotype originated in a woman between 65 and 79 years old with acute or convalescent COVID-19. Sequenced sample: peripheral blood. The chain has TRBV7-9 and TRBJ1-6, with D tentatively TRBD1 (5 bases). The CDR3, as DNA: TGTGCCAGCAGCTTTAGTGACAGTAATTCACCCCTCCACTTT. Translation: CASSFSDSNSPLHF.